The rows below give T cell receptor beta chains drawn from one sample of a study of tumor-infiltrating lymphocytes in oesophageal squamous cell carcinoma. MiXCR was run by TCRdb on the PCR reads, yielding one entry per CDR3 protein. Counted here are fewer than 20,000 distinct CDR3 sequences, approximately 49% occurring once; the ten biggest clones make up around two fifths. The sample was esophageal tumor tissue. The receptors stem from a female donor with esophageal squamous cell carcinoma. Both conserved end residues are part of each CDR3. Each record gives: J gene, D gene, V gene, clone size, CDR3 DNA, CDR3 protein. D genes are given only for firm matches. Clone sizes are given selectively: once, few, many, or a class where the clone is expanded.

TRBJ2-1	TRBD2	TRBV7-2	few	TGTGCCAGCAGCTTAGAGGGGACTAGCGGGATGTATGAGCAGTTCTTC	CASSLEGTSGMYEQFF
TRBJ1-2	.	TRBV6-6	.	TGTGCCAGCAGTTACGGTGTCGACTATGGCTACACCTTC	CASSYGVDYGYTF
TRBJ2-7	TRBD1	TRBV10-3	few	TGTGCCATCACCCCCGGGACAGGGACCTACGAGCAGTACTTC	CAITPGTGTYEQYF
TRBJ2-7	TRBD2	TRBV7-2	few	TGTGCCAGCAGCTTAGGCAGGACTAGCGGATACAATGAGCAGTACTTC	CASSLGRTSGYNEQYF
TRBJ2-5	.	TRBV5-6	many	TGTGCCAGTATCAAAGAGGAGACCCAGTACTTC	CASIKEETQYF
TRBJ2-7	TRBD2	TRBV11-2	medium-sized	TGTGCCAGCAGCCGCTGGGCGACTAGCGGGGCCGAGTACGAGCAGTACTTC	CASSRWATSGAEYEQYF
TRBJ2-1	.	TRBV7-2	.	TGTGCCAGCAGCTCGGGGGTTTCCCATGAGCAGTTCTTC	CASSSGVSHEQFF
TRBJ2-5	.	TRBV6-1	.	TGTGCCAGCAGTCCCTCGGCAGGACGGGAGACCCAGTACTTC	CASSPSAGRETQYF
TRBJ2-1	TRBD2	TRBV10-3	many	TGTGCCATCAAGATGCGGGAGGACATGTCGAGCAATGAGCAGTTCTTC	CAIKMREDMSSNEQFF
TRBJ2-7	TRBD1	TRBV7-4	.	TGTGCCAGCAGCTGGACAGGTCCCTACGAGCAGTACTTC	CASSWTGPYEQYF
TRBJ2-5	.	TRBV6-1	few	TGTGCCAGCAGTCTACAGGAGACCCAGTACTTC	CASSLQETQYF
TRBJ1-2	.	TRBV6-1	.	TGTGCCAGCAGGGGAGATAAATGGGGGATAGACTATGGCTACACCTTC	CASRGDKWGIDYGYTF
TRBJ2-7	TRBD1	TRBV28	.	TGTGCCAGCAGTTTCCTCGGGACAGCTTACGAGCAGTACTTC	CASSFLGTAYEQYF
TRBJ2-7	.	TRBV28	.	TGTGCCAGCAGGACGGGGAGTTCCGAGCAGTACTTC	CASRTGSSEQYF
TRBJ2-5	.	TRBV7-4	few	TGTGCCAGCAGCATAGGGAGTGAGACCCAGTACTTC	CASSIGSETQYF
TRBJ2-5	.	TRBV7-9	many	TGTGCCAGCAGCTTCTACCGGGATAAAGAGACCCAGTACTTC	CASSFYRDKETQYF
TRBJ1-1	.	TRBV2	many	TGTGCCAGCAGTGTGACATTTGAAGCTTTCTTT	CASSVTFEAFF
TRBJ2-3	.	TRBV7-4	many	TGTGCCAGCAGCCTCTTTCGGGGCTTCACAGATACGCAGTATTTT	CASSLFRGFTDTQYF
TRBJ1-6	TRBD1	TRBV7-9	.	TGTGCCAGCAGCTTAGGACAGGGGGACAATTCACCCCTCCACTTT	CASSLGQGDNSPLHF
TRBJ2-6	.	TRBV6-2/TRBV6-3	.	TGTGCCAGCCTCAGGGGTCCTGTTTTTGGGGCCAACGTCCTGACTTTC	CASLRGPVFGANVLTF
TRBJ2-1	.	TRBV6-1	medium-sized	TGTGCCAGCAGTAGCGCGGGCCTGAGTTACAATGAGCAGTTCTTC	CASSSAGLSYNEQFF
TRBJ2-1	TRBD2	TRBV9	few	TGTGCCAGCAGCGTAGGACTAGCCTATGAGCAGTTCTTC	CASSVGLAYEQFF
TRBJ2-4	TRBD1	TRBV6-8	.	TGTGCCAGCAGTGGACAGGGACGGTATTCGTACTTC	CASSGQGRYSYF
TRBJ1-4	TRBD1	TRBV6-8	.	TGTGCCAGCAGACCTCCCGGGACAGGAGGCGAAAAACTGTTTTTT	CASRPPGTGGEKLFF
TRBJ2-6	TRBD1	TRBV6-2/TRBV6-3	.	TGTGCCAGCAGTGAGACAGGGTTTACGGCCAACGTCCTGACTTTC	CASSETGFTANVLTF
TRBJ2-1	.	TRBV24-1	.	TGTGCCACCAGTGACCCCGGACTGGTTGAGCAGTTCTTC	CATSDPGLVEQFF
TRBJ2-1	TRBD1	TRBV25-1	.	TGTGCCAGCAGTGAGGACCACAGGGGTGACATGGACAATGAGCAGTTCTTC	CASSEDHRGDMDNEQFF
TRBJ2-3	TRBD2	TRBV7-2	.	TGTGCCTCCGGGGGGAGACCCACAACAGATACGCAGTATTTT	CASGGRPTTDTQYF
TRBJ2-5	.	TRBV7-3	once	TGTGCCAGCAGCTTAACGGGCGGGGAGGTGGAGACCCAGTACTTC	CASSLTGGEVETQYF
TRBJ2-5	TRBD2	TRBV6-6	many	TGTGCCAGCAGTTACTCAGGACTAGCGGGAGAAGGCGCAGAGACCCAGTACTTC	CASSYSGLAGEGAETQYF
TRBJ2-3	TRBD2	TRBV7-6	.	TGTGCCAGCACCCTCTCTCAGGCTAGCGGCGTTTCAGATACGCAGTATTTT	CASTLSQASGVSDTQYF
TRBJ1-4	.	TRBV7-6	.	TGTGCCAGCAGCCCTAAAACAACTAATGAAAAACTGTTTTTT	CASSPKTTNEKLFF
TRBJ2-3	TRBD1	TRBV11-3	.	TGTGCCAGCAGCGACCCCTCCGACAGGGGAGGTGATACGCAGTATTTT	CASSDPSDRGGDTQYF
TRBJ2-1	.	TRBV6-4	.	TGTGCCAGCAGTTACCAGGACAGTTACAATGAGCAGTTCTTC	CASSYQDSYNEQFF
TRBJ1-2	.	TRBV6-1	.	TGTGCCAGCACCGAAAGGCAGACCTATGGCTACACCTTC	CASTERQTYGYTF
TRBJ2-7	.	TRBV5-1	few	TGCGCCAGCAGCCCTAAGGGGGCCGAAACGACGGGGCGGGGGTTCTACGAGCAGTACTTC	CASSPKGAETTGRGFYEQYF
TRBJ2-3	TRBD1	TRBV7-8	few	TGTGCCAGCAGCACACCAGGGACAGGGGGCCTGGATACGCAGTATTTT	CASSTPGTGGLDTQYF
TRBJ2-1	TRBD2	TRBV11-2	.	TGTGCCAGCAGCCCGCTAGCGGGGCGGAACAATGAGCAGTTCTTC	CASSPLAGRNNEQFF
TRBJ2-5	.	TRBV27	once	TGTGCCAGCAGTCCCAGGGTCCTCCAAGAGACCCAGTACTTC	CASSPRVLQETQYF
TRBJ2-7	.	TRBV12-3/TRBV12-4	.	TGTGCCAGCAGTTTAGATGCCCAGGGGACGAAGCAGTACTTC	CASSLDAQGTKQYF
TRBJ1-2	TRBD1	TRBV6-6	.	TGTGCCACCCAACAGGGGCCCTCGAATGGCTACACCTTC	CATQQGPSNGYTF
TRBJ2-2	TRBD1	TRBV28	medium-sized	TGTGCCAGCAATTCCCAAGGGACAGGGGGAATGAGGGAGCTGTTTTTT	CASNSQGTGGMRELFF
TRBJ2-4	.	TRBV6-9	.	TGTGCCAGCAGTTACGGAGTCCCGCACTTC	CASSYGVPHF
TRBJ2-5	.	TRBV7-1	.	TGTGCCAGCAGCTCGGCTACAACCGTACACAATGAGCAGTTATTC	CASSSATTVHNEQLF
TRBJ2-3	.	TRBV10-3	medium-sized	TGTGCCATCAGTGAGAGAGGGTCGGCTGAAGATACGCAGTATTTT	CAISERGSAEDTQYF
TRBJ2-3	TRBD2	TRBV5-1	few	TGCGCCAGCAGCTTGGCCCCGGGACTAGAAACAGATACGCAGTATTTT	CASSLAPGLETDTQYF
TRBJ2-1	.	TRBV4-1	many	TGCGCCAGCAGCCAAGACCAGTGGGAGCAGTTCTTC	CASSQDQWEQFF
TRBJ1-1	.	TRBV7-8	few	TGTGCCAGCAGCTTAGTTGGAGGGAACACTGAAGCTTTCTTT	CASSLVGGNTEAFF
TRBJ2-1	.	TRBV7-2	few	TGTGCCAGCAGAGACGGGACTCGAGAGCAGTTCTTC	CASRDGTREQFF
TRBJ2-5	.	TRBV7-8	few	TGTGCCAGCAGCGCCACTAGGTGGGAGACCCAGTACTTC	CASSATRWETQYF
TRBJ2-5	.	TRBV7-8	few	TGTGCCAGCAGCTTAACCCGGGGAGCGTCCCAGTACTTC	CASSLTRGASQYF
TRBJ2-3	TRBD1	TRBV28	many	TGTGCCAGCAGTTTGGCGAGGGGGCGGATAGATACGCAGTATTTT	CASSLARGRIDTQYF
TRBJ2-1	.	TRBV5-1	once	TGCGCCAGCAGCATCAGTATAGGTTGGAGTGAGCAGTTCTTC	CASSISIGWSEQFF